This TCR beta chain was retrieved from a study of tumor-infiltrating lymphocytes in oesophageal squamous cell carcinoma. This CDR3 contains 16 residues. Germline V gives CDR1 ENHRY, CDR2 SYGVKD. TCRdb analysed the PCR reads with MiXCR anew, one entry per CDR3 protein. The sample lists 23,000 or so distinct CDR3 sequences, under 35% occurring once. The origin of this receptor is a female donor with esophageal squamous cell carcinoma. The chain couples TRBV10-3 to TRBJ2-1, with 15 positions matching TRBD2. The J call may be wrong; the DNA end is better matched by TRBJ2-7. The material sequenced was esophageal tumor tissue. The CDR3, as DNA: TGTGCCATCAGTGAGGACGGGACTAGCGGGGGGCTTGAGCAGTACTTC. This translates into CAISEDGTSGGLEQYF.